This TCR beta chain was retrieved from a study of cytomegalovirus exposure and HLA in healthy donors. Overall study findings and caveats: What a later analysis showed was that several of the most significant clusters appeared linked to common viral pathogens. Listed as cytomegalovirus-associated were 150 to 200 TCR beta chains.

The trim removed 4 bases at V and 3 bases at J, leaving 6 bases unmatched. The CDR3 runs 15 residues. In germline, CDR1 is LNHDA, CDR2 SQIVND (reference sequence). In regard to this clone: What it recognizes is unknown.

PCR involved 60 Vbeta and 13 Jbeta primers. TCRdb's table, derived via immunoSEQ multiplex PCR, lists solely in-frame clones and lacks some. Here the sample spans roughly 140,000 clones, about 82% being singletons. This receptor was obtained from a male donor in good health and CMV-seronegative. The sequenced sample was PBMCs. The genes are TRBV19 and TRBJ2-5; 9 bases are a match to TRBD2. CDR3 sequence: CASSRVSGGEETQYF. Here the CDR3 DNA reads TGTGCCAGTAGTAGGGTTAGCGGGGGCGAAGAGACCCAGTACTTC.